The rows below give T cell receptor beta chains drawn from one sample of a study of cytomegalovirus exposure and HLA in healthy donors. TCRdb's copy holds only in-frame clones and misses some; the assay was immunoSEQ multiplex PCR. In the table there are more than 50,000 clones, around 90% of which are singletons. Sequencing was performed on PBMCs. The receptors originated from a woman under 40 in good health and CMV-seronegative. Each CDR3 is given with its conserved first and last residue. A D gene is named only where the DNA matches it firmly. Clone size is stated in some rows and not others, as once, few, many or a class when expanded.

v_call	j_call	clone_size	d_call	cdr3_aa	cdr3_nt
TRBV5-1	TRBJ2-5	.	.	CASSLVRGETQYF	TGCGCCAGCAGCTTGGTTCGGGGAGAGACCCAGTACTTC
TRBV6-1	TRBJ2-1	.	.	CASSEAPTHSFTYNEQFF	TGTGCCAGCAGTGAAGCGCCAACCCATAGCTTTACCTACAATGAGCAGTTCTTC
TRBV2	TRBJ1-5	.	TRBD1	CASSDGTGLQPQHF	TGTGCCAGCAGCGACGGGACAGGGTTACAGCCCCAGCATTTT
TRBV27	TRBJ2-1	.	TRBD2	CASSFAGVGSYNEQFF	TGTGCCAGCAGTTTTGCGGGAGTGGGCTCCTACAATGAGCAGTTCTTC
TRBV28	TRBJ2-7	.	.	CASSFTGDGSYEQYF	TGTGCCAGCAGTTTTACAGGAGACGGCTCCTACGAGCAGTACTTC
TRBV29-1	TRBJ2-3	.	TRBD2	CSVERGDWYF	TGCAGCGTTGAACGGGGGGATTGGTATTTT
TRBV11-2	TRBJ2-3	.	.	CASSSTGLYTQYF	TGTGCCAGCAGCTCTACAGGGTTGTATACGCAGTATTTT
TRBV9	TRBJ2-5	.	TRBD1	CASSVAGGVLEETQYF	TGTGCCAGCAGCGTAGCAGGGGGCGTTTTAGAGGAGACCCAGTACTTC
TRBV2	TRBJ2-3	.	.	CASQSLPRADTQYF	TGTGCCAGCCAATCCCTTCCCCGGGCAGATACGCAGTATTTT
TRBV7-6	TRBJ2-4	.	TRBD2	CASSLYTSEGNIQYF	TGTGCCAGCAGCTTATATACTAGCGAGGGGAACATTCAGTACTTC
TRBV6-1	TRBJ2-7	once	TRBD2	CASSAFELAGGHEQYF	TGTGCCAGCAGTGCTTTCGAACTAGCGGGAGGGCACGAGCAGTACTTC
TRBV5-1	TRBJ2-2	.	.	CASSLGQLNTGELFF	TGCGCCAGCAGCTTGGGGCAGTTGAACACCGGGGAGCTGTTTTTT
TRBV27	TRBJ2-7	.	TRBD2	CASSPWGGLEYEQYF	TGTGCCAGCAGTCCGTGGGGGGGACTGGAGTACGAGCAGTACTTC
TRBV6-1	TRBJ2-7	.	.	CASSVQYEQYF	TGTGCCAGCAGTGTACAATACGAGCAGTACTTC
TRBV27	TRBJ2-1	.	.	CASSLVAGAVTDEQFF	TGTGCCAGCAGTTTAGTTGCAGGGGCTGTTACCGATGAGCAGTTCTTC
TRBV9	TRBJ2-3	medium-sized	TRBD2	CASSVAELAGGADTQYF	TGTGCCAGCAGCGTAGCTGAACTAGCGGGAGGGGCAGATACGCAGTATTTT
TRBV19	TRBJ2-5	.	TRBD2	CASSTSGRSGTQYF	TGTGCCAGTAGTACTAGCGGGAGGAGTGGGACCCAGTACTTC
TRBV6-1	TRBJ2-5	once	.	CASSELNTGYQETQYF	TGTGCCAGCAGTGAATTGAATACAGGCTACCAAGAGACCCAGTACTTC
TRBV9	TRBJ2-1	.	.	CASSTSGNEQFF	TGTGCCAGCAGCACCTCAGGTAATGAGCAGTTCTTC
TRBV6-6	TRBJ2-1	.	TRBD1	CASRPGTGVHGEQFF	TGTGCCAGCAGGCCCGGGACAGGGGTTCACGGTGAGCAGTTCTTC
TRBV9	TRBJ1-1	few	.	CASSPRQDGAEAFF	TGTGCCAGCAGCCCGCGACAGGACGGGGCTGAAGCTTTCTTT
TRBV7-8	TRBJ2-7	.	.	CASSSPGQTYEQYF	TGTGCTAGCAGCTCGCCGGGACAAACCTACGAGCAGTACTTC
TRBV4-1	TRBJ2-7	.	.	CASSFRGEQYF	TGCGCCAGCAGCTTCAGGGGCGAGCAGTACTTC
TRBV5-1	TRBJ2-3	.	.	CASSFEVFQTDTQYF	TGCGCCAGCAGCTTCGAAGTGTTTCAGACAGATACGCAGTATTTT
TRBV13	TRBJ2-7	.	.	CASSLGLLVSYEQYF	TGTGCCAGCAGCTTAGGACTATTGGTTTCCTACGAGCAGTACTTC
TRBV30	TRBJ2-1	.	TRBD2	CAWSNKGPASGRLFF	TGTGCCTGGAGTAATAAAGGGCCGGCTAGCGGGCGCCTGTTCTTC
TRBV19	TRBJ2-1	.	TRBD1	CASSDGTGHYNEQFF	TGTGCCAGTAGTGATGGGACAGGGCATTACAATGAGCAGTTCTTC
TRBV13	TRBJ1-2	.	.	CASSLAPSTYGYTF	TGTGCCAGCAGCTTAGCGCCCTCGACATATGGCTACACCTTC
TRBV5-1	TRBJ2-1	.	.	CASSDPSAGNEQFF	TGCGCCAGCAGCGACCCTAGTGCGGGGAATGAGCAGTTCTTC
TRBV27	TRBJ1-2	.	TRBD1	CASSPDRGKIGRYTF	TGTGCCAGCAGTCCGGACAGGGGGAAAATTGGCCGCTACACCTTC
TRBV7-2	TRBJ1-2	once	.	CASSLSRNYGYTF	TGTGCCAGCAGCTTAAGCAGGAACTATGGCTACACCTTC
TRBV28	TRBJ1-1	.	TRBD1	CASSSYRGAGTEAFF	TGTGCCAGCAGTTCCTACAGGGGAGCGGGCACTGAAGCTTTCTTT